This TCR beta chain comes out of a study of identical twins. This clonotype was detected ten times or more. The CDR3 covers 12 residues. Per the germline V gene, CDR1 is SGHKS and CDR2 is YYEKEE (reference sequence). The ends were cut back, 0 bases at V and 5 bases at J, with 6 bases in the middle. Each CDR3 protein is one row after TCRdb ran MiXCR on the 5' RACE reads. The sample records hundreds of thousands of distinct CDR3 sequences, around 8.3% being singletons. These data are also associated with another study on yellow fever vaccine responses in identical twins.

The TCR sequence derives from a woman aged 18-30 years in good health. The source material was PBMCs. V is TRBV5-5 and J is TRBJ2-7; D is unresolved. CDR3 nucleotide sequence: TGTGCCAGCAGCTTGGACATCAACGAGCAGTACTTC. Its translation: CASSLDINEQYF.